This TCR beta chain was sequenced for a study of T cells in Graves' hyperthyroidism and ophthalmopathy. Study-level background: Staff took peripheral blood when the initial diagnosis was made, before any treatment began. Study-level results: Blood shared most expanded thyroid clonotypes above 0.001.

The source material, RNA transcripts, was used to amplify TCR beta CDR3 regions. In the first-round RT-PCR of the TCR CDR3, the HTBI primer set was used. One entry per CDR3 protein results from TCRdb running MiXCR on the multiplex PCR reads. The data show 350,000 to 400,000 distinct CDR3 sequences, under 20% seen once. Clinical symptoms, serum thyroxine, TRAb, thyroid ultrasound and orbital computed tomography informed diagnoses. V shed 0 bases and J shed 8 bases, with 14 bases lying between them. This CDR3 is built from 14 residues. From germline, CDR1 is SGHRS and CDR2 YFSETQ. This clonotype was seen repeatedly, ten times or more. Its antigen is still unknown.

The sample taken for sequencing was blood. This chain uses TRBV5-1 with TRBJ1-1, with a tentative D call TRBD1 (5 bases). The clonotype comes from a woman younger than 35 with Graves' hyperthyroidism. The CDR3 reads CASSLADLGLEAFF. The CDR3 nucleotides are TGCGCCAGCAGCTTGGCGGATTTGGGACTAGAAGCTTTCTTT. The complete variable domain, with remaining parts taken from reference TRBV5-1 and TRBJ1-1, reads KAGVTQTPRYLIKTRGQQVTLSCSPISGHRSVSWYQQTPGQGLQFLFEYFSETQRNKGNFPGRFSGRQFSNSRSEMNVSTLELGDSALYLCASSLADLGLEAFFGQGTRLTVV.